Below, one T cell receptor (beta chain) is given with its context. Its target antigen remains unknown. No much larger clone exists at a distance of one base, and base qualities are not known. This entry belongs to a study of blood T cell repertoires in COVID-19 (dated by TCRdb to 2020 to 2021). About the study as a whole: Samples from collaborators originated in the United States, Italy and Spain and spanned both the acute and convalescent phases of COVID-19. The material from the prospective study consisted of cDNA or gDNA derived from T cells, B-cell-depleted T cells, or PBMCs. Deeply sampled blood TCRbeta repertoires from subjects exposed to, actively infected with, or recovered from COVID-19 were included in the dataset. A freely available public database, intended as a resource for researchers studying the immune response to SARS-CoV-2, is where the repertoires were released. The samples were drawn from two sources: the first 160 participants of the ongoing ImmuneRACE study, and 1,200 or so subjects contributed by 6 global collaborators. A de-identified subject ID, COVID-19 status, age in years and sex were almost always included in the sample metadata. HLA class I and class II types, where available, came from metadata supplied by the sample provider rather than from assay-based typing.

In the prospective study, participants were roughly 18 to 100 years old, resided in about two dozen geographic areas of the United States, and were enrolled through a virtual design. In the prospective study, participants were assigned to cohorts based on the clinical history participants reported in a screening survey and a study questionnaire. In the prospective study, whole blood, serum and a nasopharyngeal or oropharyngeal swab were collected from each participant by mobile phlebotomists. Prospective study participants could optionally give additional blood draws and questionnaires over an approximately 2-month period. Before DNA extraction, prospective study blood samples were shipped either frozen or at room temperature. The immunoSEQ Assay, a bias-controlled multiplex PCR, was used to amplify TCRbeta CDR3 regions from genomic DNA. The original methods were these. Within the assay, amplification of reference gene primers was used to estimate how many nucleated cells each sample contained. To quantify the absolute abundance of each unique TCRbeta CDR3 rearrangement, sequence reads were collapsed and filtered. For each sample, productive Simpson clonality was calculated by taking the square root of Simpson's diversity index across productive rearrangements. Here the immuneACCESS table is served through TCRdb, limited to in-frame sequences with V and J called. Missing clones are a known gap in these copies; in checked studies unresolved V genes cover under half, and the rest lacks a known reason. The V and J calls and clone size are taken from that table; D and trimming were inferred from the DNA. Across this sample there are hundreds of thousands of clones, with 90% seen only once. Of the sample, roughly 1.6% falls within the top ten clones.

Overall study outcomes, separate from this receptor: How much clinical and demographic metadata was included differed by source and by participant, and the metadata was provided uncurated.

This sequence was found in a woman aged 18-29 years with acute COVID-19. The source material was PBMCs or T cells enriched from blood (not recorded which).

The DNA is as follows: TGTGCCAGCAGCCCGAGACAGGGGGGCAACACAGATACGCAGTATTTT. Translated, this is CASSPRQGGNTDTQYF. The chain is encoded by TRBV7-8 joined to TRBJ2-3; 9 middle bases align to TRBD1. Including the terminal cysteine and phenylalanine, the CDR3 comprises 16 residues. The DNA shown is the 48-base CDR3, in frame from base 1. Trimming removed 5 bases from V and 2 bases from J; the gene matches leave 8 bases unexplained. The germline V gene provides CDR1 SGHVS and CDR2 FQNEAQ.